This TCR beta chain appears in the sequencing data of a study of T-cell reconstitution after alpha-beta-depleted transplantation in children. Notes on the study in general: Counts and diversity of T cells one year after transplant came mostly from newly produced T cells. Some patients showed high day-60 TCRbeta diversity, which derived from surviving recipient T cells and thymic progenitors.

Ten or more counts support this clonotype. Its antigen is currently unknown. The germline gives CDR1 ENHRY, CDR2 SYGVKD. Trimming shortened V by 2 bases and J by 2 bases, and 7 bases separated the two germline ends. The CDR3 is 13 amino acids. During its preparation, the TCRbeta library received unique molecular identifiers. One entry per CDR3 protein, called by TCRdb with MiXCR from the PCR reads. The top ten hold 23% of the sample, which has fewer than 350,000 distinct CDR3 sequences, around a tenth seen once. The chain recombines TRBV10-3 with TRBJ2-7; unclear D gene. The specimen was peripheral blood, collected 180 days after TCRalphabeta/CD19-depleted stem cell transplant. The sequence was collected from a male patient aged 2-10 years who had a stem cell transplant for chronic granulomatous disease, so the T cells may come from the graft donor. CDR3 nucleotides: TGTGCCATCAGTGAGGGTGGTCCCTACGAGCAGTACTTC. Residues: CAISEGGPYEQYF.